The clone carrying this T cell receptor (beta chain) was observed a handful of times. Its specificity is not known. V was pared by 3 bases and J by 9 bases, with 18 bases between. CDR3 length equals 14 residues. The germline CDR1 and CDR2 sequences are KGHSH and LQKENI. These data are taken from a study of beta chain features in type 1 diabetes. Study details: Patient and healthy donor groups were alike in age, gender and cell yields. In all, some 100,000,000 sorted cells from all samples were analyzed. Notes on the study in general: Significant though moderate, a shortening of TCRB CDR3s appeared in all four CD4+ subsets of Type 1 diabetes patients.

Expressed TCRB transcripts were sequenced, since all the RNA that had been isolated was reverse transcribed. Libraries were prepared by immunoSEQ multiplex PCR; TCRdb keeps only in-frame clonotypes and omits some of them. The top ten clones hold approximately 0.015% of a sample with more than 250,000 clones, 14% to 15% of them seen once. Sequences were obtained from naive CD4+ T cells from blood. This chain connects TRBV18 to TRBJ2-7, with D possibly being TRBD2 (5 bases). The clonotype originates from a man aged 18 to 30 with type 1 diabetes. The CDR3 protein is CASSPPGSASAQYF. The CDR3 DNA is TGTGCCAGCTCACCCCCGGGGTCTGCCTCCGCGCAGTACTTC.